This T cell receptor beta chain is from a study of T cells in Graves' hyperthyroidism and ophthalmopathy. Findings and caveats of the study: Blood also held most thyroid clonotypes expanded beyond 0.001.

In making diagnoses, clinical symptoms, serum thyroxine and TRAb, thyroid ultrasound and orbital computed tomography were all used. Comments on this clonotype: Its antigen is not known.

Amplified regions were TCR beta CDR3 sequences from RNA transcripts. The HTBI set primed first-round TCR CDR3 RT-PCR. TCRdb reprocessed the multiplex PCR reads with MiXCR, giving one entry per CDR3 protein. The profile covers hundreds of thousands of distinct CDR3 sequences, with 12% to 15% appearing a single time and roughly 14% taken by the ten largest. The receptor comes from a woman aged 40 to 50 with Graves' hyperthyroidism. Sequenced sample: blood.

The CDR3 here is CASSIGLAGVNEQFF. The DNA for the CDR3 is TGTGCCAGCAGCATAGGACTAGCGGGGGTCAATGAGCAGTTCTTC. The chain combines TRBV12-3 or TRBV12-4 with TRBJ2-1, with 13 bases identical to TRBD2. The ends lost 6 bases at V and 6 bases at J; junction bases unmatched: 5. This CDR3 has 15 residues.